The sequence of this T cell receptor beta chain was determined in a study of CD8+ T cells in alopecia areata. This CDR3 is 17 amino acids long. Germline assignment: CDR1 SGHVS and CDR2 FQNEAQ. Losses at the gene ends were 6 bases for V and 2 bases for J; bases not matched to a gene: 15. RNA extraction and reverse transcription yielded cDNA as sequencing template. The protocol was immunoSEQ multiplex PCR, while the TCRdb copy is restricted to in-frame clones and leaves out a portion. The sample gives about 150,000 clones, around 55% of which show up once; roughly 21% is in the top ten. This clone occurred a few times.

V and J are TRBV7-8 and TRBJ1-2, with 7 nucleotides matching TRBD1. The source material was CD8+ T cells sorted from blood, sampled at week 0. The receptor comes from a human donor with alopecia areata. The CDR3 is CASSVLPDRDPNYGYTF. The CDR3 nucleotides read TGTGCCAGCAGTGTCCTGCCCGACAGGGATCCCAACTATGGCTACACCTTC.